This TCR beta chain originates from a study of Ad26.COV2.S vaccination and SARS-CoV-2 variants. Using immunoSEQ multiplex PCR, the repertoire was profiled, and TCRdb retains in-frame clones only, with some absent. The repertoire has some 180,000 clones, approximately 90% of them found once; the top ten carry under 7.5%. The specimen comprised peripheral blood, sampled after recovery from COVID-19. This TCR was recovered from a human donor who had recovered from COVID-19.

CDR3 DNA: TGTGCCAGCTCACCGGGACAGAGCACAGATACGCAGTATTTT. Amino acids: CASSPGQSTDTQYF. The chain uses TRBV18 and TRBJ2-3; 7 bases align to TRBD1. The CDR3 runs to 14 residues. The V segment lost 3 bases and the J segment 0 bases; nucleotides outside the gene matches: 0. CDR1 and CDR2 from the germline V gene are KGHSH and LQKENI.